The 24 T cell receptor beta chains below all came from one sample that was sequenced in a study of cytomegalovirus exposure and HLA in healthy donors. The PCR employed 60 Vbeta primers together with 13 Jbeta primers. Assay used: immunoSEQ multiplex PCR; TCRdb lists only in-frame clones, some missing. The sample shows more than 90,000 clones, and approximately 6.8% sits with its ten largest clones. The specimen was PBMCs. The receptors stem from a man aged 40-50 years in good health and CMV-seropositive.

The CDR3 DNA sequence: TGTGCCAGCAGTGAAGCGCGAATTAAGGGGGGGGGCACAGATACGCAGTATTTT. Residues: CASSEARIKGGGTDTQYF. V is TRBV2 and J is TRBJ2-3, with D perhaps TRBD2 (7 bases). The V and J ends lost 0 bases and 1 base respectively, with 17 bases between them. The CDR3 is 18 amino acids. Germline assignment: CDR1 SNHLY and CDR2 FYNNEI.

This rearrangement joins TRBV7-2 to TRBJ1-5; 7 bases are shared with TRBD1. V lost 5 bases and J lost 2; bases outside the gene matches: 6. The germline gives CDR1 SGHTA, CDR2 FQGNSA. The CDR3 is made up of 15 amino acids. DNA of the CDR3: TGTGCCAGCAGCCGAACAGGGGACGGCAATCAGCCCCAGCATTTT. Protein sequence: CASSRTGDGNQPQHF.

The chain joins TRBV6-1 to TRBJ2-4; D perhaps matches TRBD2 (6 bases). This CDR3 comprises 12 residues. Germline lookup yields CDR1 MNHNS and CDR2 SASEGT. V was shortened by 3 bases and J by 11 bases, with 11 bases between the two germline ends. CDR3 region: CASSEAGIVQYF. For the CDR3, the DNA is TGTGCCAGCAGTGAGGCGGGGATAGTTCAGTACTTC.

CDR3 nucleotide sequence: TGTGCCAGCAGCCACCGGGACACCGGGGAGCTGTTTTTT. As protein: CASSHRDTGELFF. The V call is TRBV9, the J call TRBJ2-2; D gene unclear. This CDR3 has 13 amino acids. Germline V gene sequence: CDR1 SGDLS, CDR2 YYNGEE. Between the trimmed V and J ends, which lost 4 bases and 3 bases, there was a span of 7 bases.

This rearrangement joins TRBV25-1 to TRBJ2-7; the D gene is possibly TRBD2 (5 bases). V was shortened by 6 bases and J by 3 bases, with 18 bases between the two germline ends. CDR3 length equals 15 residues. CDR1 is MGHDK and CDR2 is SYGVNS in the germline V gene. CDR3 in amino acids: CASRGFGGLDYEQYF. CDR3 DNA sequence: TGTGCCAGCAGGGGATTTGGCGGGCTGGACTACGAGCAGTACTTC.

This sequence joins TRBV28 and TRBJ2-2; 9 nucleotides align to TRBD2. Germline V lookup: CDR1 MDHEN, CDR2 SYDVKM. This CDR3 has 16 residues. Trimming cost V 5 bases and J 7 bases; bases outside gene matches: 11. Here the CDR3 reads CASSMISGRGSGELFF. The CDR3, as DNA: TGTGCCAGCAGTATGATTAGCGGGAGAGGGAGCGGGGAGCTGTTTTTT.

The CDR3 loop reads CSVFSGVPGELFF. The CDR3 DNA sequence: TGCAGCGTATTTTCCGGGGTCCCCGGGGAGCTGTTTTTT. This chain joins TRBV29-1 and TRBJ2-2; TRBD2 is a possible D gene (5 bases). From germline, CDR1 is SQVTM and CDR2 ANQGSEA. Deletions cut 6 bases from V and 6 bases from J, with 14 bases between. The CDR3 runs to 13 residues.

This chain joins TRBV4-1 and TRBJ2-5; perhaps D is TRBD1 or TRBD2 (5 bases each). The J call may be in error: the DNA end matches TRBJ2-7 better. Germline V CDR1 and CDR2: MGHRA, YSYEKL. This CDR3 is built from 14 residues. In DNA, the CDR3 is TGCGCCAGCAGCCATGGGAGTGGGGGCTACGAGCAGTACTTC. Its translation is CASSHGSGGYEQYF.

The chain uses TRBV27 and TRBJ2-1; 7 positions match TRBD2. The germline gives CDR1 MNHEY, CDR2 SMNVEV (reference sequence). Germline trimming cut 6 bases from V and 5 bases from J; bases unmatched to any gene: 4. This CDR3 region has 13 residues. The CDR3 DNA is TGTGCCAGCAGAGGTCTAGCGGACAATGAGCAGTTCTTC. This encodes CASRGLADNEQFF.

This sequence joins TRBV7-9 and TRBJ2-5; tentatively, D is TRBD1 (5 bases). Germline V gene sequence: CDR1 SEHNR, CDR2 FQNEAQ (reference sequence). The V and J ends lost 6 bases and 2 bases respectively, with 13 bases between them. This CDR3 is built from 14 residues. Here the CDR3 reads CASSYRQPQETQYF. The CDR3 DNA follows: TGTGCCAGCAGTTACAGACAGCCTCAAGAGACCCAGTACTTC.

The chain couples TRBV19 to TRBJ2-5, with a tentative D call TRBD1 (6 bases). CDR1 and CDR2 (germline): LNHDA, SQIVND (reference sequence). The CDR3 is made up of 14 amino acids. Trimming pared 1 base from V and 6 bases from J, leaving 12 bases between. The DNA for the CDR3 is TGTGCCAGTAGTATAGTTGGGGGCGAGAAGACCCAGTACTTC. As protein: CASSIVGGEKTQYF.

For the CDR3, the DNA is TGTGCCAGCAGTGACCGGGGAAAACTGTTTTTT. The encoded protein is CASSDRGKLFF. The rearrangement joins TRBV28 to TRBJ1-4; D call uncertain. V lost 5 bases and J lost 10, with 8 bases in between. Germline V gene data show CDR1 as MDHEN and CDR2 as SYDVKM. The CDR3 has 11 amino acids.

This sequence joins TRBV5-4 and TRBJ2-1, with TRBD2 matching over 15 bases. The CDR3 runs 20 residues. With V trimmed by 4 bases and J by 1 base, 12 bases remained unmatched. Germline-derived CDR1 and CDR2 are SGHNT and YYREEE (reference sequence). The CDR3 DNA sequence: TGTGCCAGCAGCCTGGGACTAGCGGGAGGAGTTCCAACATCCTACAATGAGCAGTTCTTC. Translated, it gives CASSLGLAGGVPTSYNEQFF.

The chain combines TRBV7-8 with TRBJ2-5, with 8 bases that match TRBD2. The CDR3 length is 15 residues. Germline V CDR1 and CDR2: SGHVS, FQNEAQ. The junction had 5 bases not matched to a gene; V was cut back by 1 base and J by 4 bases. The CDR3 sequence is CASSLGSGTRETQYF. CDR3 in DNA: TGTGCCAGCAGCTTAGGGTCCGGGACTAGAGAGACCCAGTACTTC.

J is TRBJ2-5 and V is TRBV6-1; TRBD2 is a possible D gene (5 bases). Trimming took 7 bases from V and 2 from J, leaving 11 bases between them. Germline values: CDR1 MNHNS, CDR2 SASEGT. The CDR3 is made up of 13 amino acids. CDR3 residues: CASKKRSQETQYF. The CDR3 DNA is TGTGCCAGCAAAAAGCGGAGTCAAGAGACCCAGTACTTC.

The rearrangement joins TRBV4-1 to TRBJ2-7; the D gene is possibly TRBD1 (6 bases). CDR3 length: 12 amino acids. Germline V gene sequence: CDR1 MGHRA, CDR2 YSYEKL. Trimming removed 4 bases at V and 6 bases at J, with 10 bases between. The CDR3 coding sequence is TGCGCCAGCAGCCCTGGACAGTCCGAGCAGTACTTC. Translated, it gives CASSPGQSEQYF.

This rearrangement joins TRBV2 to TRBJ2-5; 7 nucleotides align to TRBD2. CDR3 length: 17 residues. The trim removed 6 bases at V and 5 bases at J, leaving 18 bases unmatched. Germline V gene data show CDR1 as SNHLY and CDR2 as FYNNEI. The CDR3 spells CASRAIRLAQRPETQYF. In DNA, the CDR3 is TGTGCCAGCAGAGCCATACGACTAGCTCAACGACCGGAGACCCAGTACTTC.

The DNA for the CDR3 is TGTGCCAGCAGCGTAGTATCGGGTTCCTACAATGAGCAGTTCTTC. It yields the protein CASSVVSGSYNEQFF. The chain recombines TRBV9 with TRBJ2-1; D gene ambiguous. This CDR3 region has 15 residues. Germline V gene lookup returns CDR1 SGDLS and CDR2 YYNGEE. V was clipped by 0 bases and J by 1 base, with 8 bases between them.

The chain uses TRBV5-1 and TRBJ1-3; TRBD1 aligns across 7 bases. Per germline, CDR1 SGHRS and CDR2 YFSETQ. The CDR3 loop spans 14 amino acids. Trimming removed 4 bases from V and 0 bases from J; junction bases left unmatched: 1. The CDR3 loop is CASSPGGSGNTIYF. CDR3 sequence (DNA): TGCGCCAGCAGCCCAGGGGGCTCTGGAAACACCATATATTTT.

CDR3 protein: CASRIENTEAFF. CDR3 sequence (DNA): TGTGCCAGCAGGATAGAGAACACTGAAGCTTTCTTT. The rearrangement uses TRBV28 and TRBJ1-1, with D hard to call. V lost 6 bases and J 1 base, leaving 6 bases between the germline ends. Germline CDR1 is MDHEN and CDR2 is SYDVKM. The CDR3 totals 12 residues.

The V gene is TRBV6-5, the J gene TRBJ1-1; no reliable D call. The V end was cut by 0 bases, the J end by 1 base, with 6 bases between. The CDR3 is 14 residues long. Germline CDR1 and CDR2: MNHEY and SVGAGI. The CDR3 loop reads CASSYSTANTEAFF. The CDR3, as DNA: TGTGCCAGCAGTTACTCTACAGCGAACACTGAAGCTTTCTTT.

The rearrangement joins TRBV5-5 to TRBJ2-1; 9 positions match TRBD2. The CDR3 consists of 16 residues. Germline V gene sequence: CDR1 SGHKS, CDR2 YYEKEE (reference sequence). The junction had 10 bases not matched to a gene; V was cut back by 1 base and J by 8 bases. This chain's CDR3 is CASSLWVAGVRYEQFF. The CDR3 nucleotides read TGTGCCAGCAGCTTGTGGGTAGCGGGAGTTAGATATGAGCAGTTCTTC.

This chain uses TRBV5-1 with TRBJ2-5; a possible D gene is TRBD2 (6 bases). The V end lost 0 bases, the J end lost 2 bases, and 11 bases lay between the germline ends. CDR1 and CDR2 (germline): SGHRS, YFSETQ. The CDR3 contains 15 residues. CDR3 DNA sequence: TGCGCCAGCAGCTTGGAGTGGGGGGAGCAAGAGACCCAGTACTTC. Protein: CASSLEWGEQETQYF.

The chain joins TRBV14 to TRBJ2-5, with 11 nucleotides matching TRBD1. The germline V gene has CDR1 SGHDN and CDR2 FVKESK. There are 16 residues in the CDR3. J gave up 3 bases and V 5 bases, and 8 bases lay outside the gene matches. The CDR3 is CASSDWTGGREETQYF. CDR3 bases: TGTGCCAGCAGCGATTGGACAGGGGGCCGGGAAGAGACCCAGTACTTC.